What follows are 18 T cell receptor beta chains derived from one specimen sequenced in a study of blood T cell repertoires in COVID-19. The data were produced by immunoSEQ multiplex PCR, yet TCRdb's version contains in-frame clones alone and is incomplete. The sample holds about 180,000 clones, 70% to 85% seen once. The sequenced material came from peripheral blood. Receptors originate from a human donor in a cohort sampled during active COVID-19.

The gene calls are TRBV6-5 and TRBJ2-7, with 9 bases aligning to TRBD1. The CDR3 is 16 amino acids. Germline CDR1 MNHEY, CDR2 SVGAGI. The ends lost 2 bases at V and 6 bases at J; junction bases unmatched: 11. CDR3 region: CASSYPTGQGRVEQYF. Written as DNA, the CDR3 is TGTGCCAGCAGTTACCCAACGGGACAGGGTAGGGTCGAGCAGTACTTC.

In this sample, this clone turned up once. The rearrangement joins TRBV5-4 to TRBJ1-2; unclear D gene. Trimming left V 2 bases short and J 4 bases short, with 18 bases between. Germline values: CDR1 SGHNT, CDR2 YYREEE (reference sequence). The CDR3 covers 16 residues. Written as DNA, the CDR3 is TGTGCCAGCAGCTTCGGAGTCGCAGATCCCTCCTATGGCTACACCTTC. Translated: CASSFGVADPSYGYTF.

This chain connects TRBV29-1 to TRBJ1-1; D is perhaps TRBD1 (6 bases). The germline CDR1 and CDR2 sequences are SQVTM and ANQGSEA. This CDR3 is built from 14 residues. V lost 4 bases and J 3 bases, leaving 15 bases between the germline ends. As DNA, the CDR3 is TGCAGCGTTGCGCTCCTAAAGGGGGACACTGAAGCTTTCTTT. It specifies CSVALLKGDTEAFF.

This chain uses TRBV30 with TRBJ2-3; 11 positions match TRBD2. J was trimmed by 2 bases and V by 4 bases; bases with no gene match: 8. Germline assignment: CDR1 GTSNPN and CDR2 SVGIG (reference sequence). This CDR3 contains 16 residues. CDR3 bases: TGTGCCTGGACTCGCGGACTAGCGGGCCACACAGATACGCAGTATTTT. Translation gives CAWTRGLAGHTDTQYF.

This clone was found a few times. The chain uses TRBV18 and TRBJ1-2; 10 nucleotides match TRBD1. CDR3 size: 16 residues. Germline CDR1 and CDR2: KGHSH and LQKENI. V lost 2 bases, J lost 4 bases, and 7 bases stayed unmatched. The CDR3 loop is CASSPVGQGDRYGYTF. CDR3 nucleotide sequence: TGTGCCAGCTCACCAGTAGGACAGGGGGATCGCTATGGCTACACCTTC.

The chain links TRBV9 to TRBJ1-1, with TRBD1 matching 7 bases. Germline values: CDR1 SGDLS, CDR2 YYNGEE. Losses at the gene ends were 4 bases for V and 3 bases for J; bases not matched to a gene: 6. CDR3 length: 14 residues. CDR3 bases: TGTGCCAGCAGCCCAGGGGGGAGTGACACTGAAGCTTTCTTT. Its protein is CASSPGGSDTEAFF.

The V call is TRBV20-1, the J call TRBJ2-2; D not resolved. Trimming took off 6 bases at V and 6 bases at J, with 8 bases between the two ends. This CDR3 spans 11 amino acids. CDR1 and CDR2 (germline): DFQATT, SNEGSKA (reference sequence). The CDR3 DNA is TGCAGTGCGCGCTTCGCCGGGGAGCTGTTTTTT. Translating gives CSARFAGELFF.

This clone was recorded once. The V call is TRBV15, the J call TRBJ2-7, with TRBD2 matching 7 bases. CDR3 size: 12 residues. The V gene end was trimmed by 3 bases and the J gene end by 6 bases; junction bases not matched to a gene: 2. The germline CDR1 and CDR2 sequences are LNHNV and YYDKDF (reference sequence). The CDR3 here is CATSSSGGEQYF. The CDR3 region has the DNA TGTGCCACCAGCAGTTCGGGGGGCGAGCAGTACTTC. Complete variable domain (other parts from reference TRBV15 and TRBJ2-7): DAMVIQNPRYQVTQFGKPVTLSCSQTLNHNVMYWYQQKSSQAPKLLFHYYDKDFNNEADTPDNFQSRRPNTSFCFLDIRSPGLGDTAMYLCATSSSGGEQYFGPGTRLTVT.

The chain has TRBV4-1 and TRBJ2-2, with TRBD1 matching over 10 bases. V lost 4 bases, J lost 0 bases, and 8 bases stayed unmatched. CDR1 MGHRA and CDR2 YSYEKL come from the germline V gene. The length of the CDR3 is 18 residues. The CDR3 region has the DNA TGCGCCAGCAGCCGAGGGGGACAGGGGTTCGCGAACACCGGGGAGCTGTTTTTT. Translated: CASSRGGQGFANTGELFF.

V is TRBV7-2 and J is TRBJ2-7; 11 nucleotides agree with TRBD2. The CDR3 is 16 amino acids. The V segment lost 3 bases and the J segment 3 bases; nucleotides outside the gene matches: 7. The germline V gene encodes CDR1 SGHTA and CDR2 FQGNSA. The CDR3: CASSFGLAGSHYEQYF. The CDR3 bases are TGTGCCAGCAGCTTCGGACTAGCGGGTTCCCACTACGAGCAGTACTTC.

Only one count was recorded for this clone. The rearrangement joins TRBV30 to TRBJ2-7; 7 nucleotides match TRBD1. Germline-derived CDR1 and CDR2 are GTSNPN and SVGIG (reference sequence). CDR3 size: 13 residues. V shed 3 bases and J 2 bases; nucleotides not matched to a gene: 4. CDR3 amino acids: CAWSSDRAYEQYF. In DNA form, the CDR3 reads TGTGCCTGGAGCTCTGACAGGGCCTACGAGCAGTACTTC.

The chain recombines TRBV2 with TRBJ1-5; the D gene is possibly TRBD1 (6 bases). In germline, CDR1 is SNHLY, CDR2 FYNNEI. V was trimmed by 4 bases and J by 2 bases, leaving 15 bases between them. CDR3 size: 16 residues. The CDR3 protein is CASSAALGGRNQPQHF. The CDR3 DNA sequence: TGTGCCAGCAGTGCTGCCTTAGGGGGACGCAATCAGCCCCAGCATTTT.

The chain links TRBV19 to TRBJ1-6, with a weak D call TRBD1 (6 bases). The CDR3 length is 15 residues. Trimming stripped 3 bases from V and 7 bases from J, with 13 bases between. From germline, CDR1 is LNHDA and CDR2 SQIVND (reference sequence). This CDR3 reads CASSISPTGNSPLHF. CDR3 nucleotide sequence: TGTGCCAGTAGTATTTCGCCGACAGGAAATTCACCCCTCCACTTT. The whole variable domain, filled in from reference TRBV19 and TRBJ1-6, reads DGGITQSPKYLFRKEGQNVTLSCEQNLNHDAMYWYRQDPGQGLRLIYYSQIVNDFQKGDIAEGYSVSREKKESFPLTVTSAQKNPTAFYLCASSISPTGNSPLHFGNGTRLTVT.

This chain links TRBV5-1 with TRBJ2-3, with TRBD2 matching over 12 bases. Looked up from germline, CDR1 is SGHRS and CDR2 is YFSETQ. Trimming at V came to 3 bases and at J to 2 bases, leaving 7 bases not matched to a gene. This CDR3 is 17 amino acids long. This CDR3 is CASSSTSGGTSTDTQYF. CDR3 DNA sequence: TGCGCCAGCAGCTCAACTAGCGGGGGGACCTCCACAGATACGCAGTATTTT. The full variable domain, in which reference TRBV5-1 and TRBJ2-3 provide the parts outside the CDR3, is KAGVTQTPRYLIKTRGQQVTLSCSPISGHRSVSWYQQTPGQGLQFLFEYFSETQRNKGNFPGRFSGRQFSNSRSEMNVSTLELGDSALYLCASSSTSGGTSTDTQYFGPGTRLTVL.

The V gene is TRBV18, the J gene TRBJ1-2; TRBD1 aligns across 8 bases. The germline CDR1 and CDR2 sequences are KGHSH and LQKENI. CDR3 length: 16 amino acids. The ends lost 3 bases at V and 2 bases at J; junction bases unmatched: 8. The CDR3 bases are TGTGCCAGCTCACCCATCAGGGGGCGCGTGAACTATGGCTACACCTTC. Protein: CASSPIRGRVNYGYTF. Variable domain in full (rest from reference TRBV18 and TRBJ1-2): NAGVMQNPRHLVRRRGQEARLRCSPMKGHSHVYWYRQLPEEGLKFMVYLQKENIIDESGMPKERFSAEFPKEGPSILRIQQVVRGDSAAYFCASSPIRGRVNYGYTFGSGTRLTVV.

CDR3: CASSEAVGGLWYNEQFF. CDR3 nucleotides: TGTGCCAGCAGTGAAGCCGTCGGGGGTCTCTGGTACAATGAGCAGTTCTTC. This chain joins TRBV2 and TRBJ2-1, with D perhaps matching TRBD2 (6 bases). The length of the CDR3 is 17 residues. V lost 0 bases to trimming and J lost 4 bases, with 16 bases between them. In germline, CDR1 is SNHLY, CDR2 FYNNEI. The variable domain in full, completed from reference TRBV2 and TRBJ2-1, reads EPEVTQTPSHQVTQMGQEVILRCVPISNHLYFYWYRQILGQKVEFLVSFYNNEISEKSEIFDDQFSVERPDGSNFTLKIRSTKLEDSAMYFCASSEAVGGLWYNEQFFGPGTRLTVL.

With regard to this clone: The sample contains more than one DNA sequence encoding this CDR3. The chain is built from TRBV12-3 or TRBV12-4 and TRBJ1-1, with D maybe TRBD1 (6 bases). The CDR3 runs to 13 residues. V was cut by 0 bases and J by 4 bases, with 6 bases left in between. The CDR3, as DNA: TGTGCCAGCAGTTTAGCAGGGGGCACTGAAGCTTTCTTT. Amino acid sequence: CASSLAGGTEAFF.

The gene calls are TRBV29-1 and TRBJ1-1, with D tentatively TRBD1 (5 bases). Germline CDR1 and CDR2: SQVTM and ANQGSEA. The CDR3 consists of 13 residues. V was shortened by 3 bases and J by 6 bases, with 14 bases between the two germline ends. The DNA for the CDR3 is TGCAGCGTTGAGCAGGGTGGATATGCTGAAGCTTTCTTT. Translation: CSVEQGGYAEAFF.